This T cell receptor beta chain was recovered during a study of T cells in Graves' hyperthyroidism and ophthalmopathy. Study-level results: Researchers found most expanded thyroid clonotypes above 0.001 in blood as well. Stable hyperthyroidism and ophthalmopathy were separated using 13 V-J signatures.

What was amplified from RNA transcripts were TCR beta CDR3 regions. The TCR CDR3 was amplified in a first-round RT-PCR using the HTBI primer set. MiXCR, applied by TCRdb to the multiplex PCR reads, yields one record per CDR3 protein. The sample lists under 400,000 distinct CDR3 sequences, over 10% occurring once. At least ten counts were recorded for this clonotype. What it binds is not known. V was pared by 9 bases and J by 7 bases, with 12 bases between. The CDR3 is made up of 11 amino acids. Sequenced input: blood. This sequence was found in a woman younger than 35 with Graves' hyperthyroidism. The chain is built from TRBV12-3 or TRBV12-4 and TRBJ1-1; possibly TRBD1 for D (6 bases). Written as DNA, the CDR3 is TGTGCCAGGGGGGGGCAACGTGAAGCTTTCTTT. It yields the protein CARGGQREAFF.